The rows below give T cell receptor beta chains drawn from one sample of a study of Ad26.COV2.S vaccination and SARS-CoV-2 variants. The method was immunoSEQ multiplex PCR; TCRdb's version includes in-frame clones alone and lacks a portion of them. Seen here are about half a million clones, approximately 90% observed once, and the top ten hold 1.5% to 2%. The specimen comprised peripheral blood, sampled in a trial of Ad26.COV2.S vaccine versus placebo. All receptors derive from a person aged 18-65 years who received the Ad26.COV2.S COVID-19 vaccine or a placebo. CDR3s leave out the opening cysteine and the closing phenylalanine or tryptophan. A D gene is named only where the DNA matches it firmly. Not every row has a clone size; where given, it reads once, few, many or a size class.

V: TRBV27
J: TRBJ2-1
size: once
D: TRBD2
CDR3: ASSFIAGGNEQF

V: TRBV27
J: TRBJ1-4
size: .
D: .
CDR3: ASSLMGPYNEKLF

V: TRBV4-2
J: TRBJ1-6
size: .
D: .
CDR3: ASSQASQSHSPLH

V: TRBV7-6
J: TRBJ2-1
size: .
D: .
CDR3: ASSLEFGGTIYNEQF

V: TRBV18
J: TRBJ2-7
size: .
D: TRBD1
CDR3: ASSPPSQGAQNEQY

V: TRBV5-5
J: TRBJ2-2
size: .
D: TRBD1
CDR3: ASSRGQATGELF

V: TRBV6-5
J: TRBJ1-6
size: .
D: TRBD1
CDR3: ASSSRTGDSPLH

V: TRBV7-9
J: TRBJ1-6
size: .
D: .
CDR3: ASSHGAGGSYNSPLH

V: TRBV4-1
J: TRBJ1-2
size: .
D: .
CDR3: ASSQEPAGASGYT

V: TRBV5-4
J: TRBJ1-5
size: .
D: .
CDR3: ASSFGGLNQPQH

V: TRBV30
J: TRBJ2-7
size: once
D: TRBD2
CDR3: AWRVAGGPYEQY

V: TRBV7-2
J: TRBJ2-7
size: few
D: TRBD2
CDR3: ASSSRSRGGSYEQY

V: TRBV6-2/TRBV6-3
J: TRBJ2-6
size: .
D: .
CDR3: ASSSPHSSGANVLT

V: TRBV7-3
J: TRBJ2-3
size: .
D: TRBD2
CDR3: ASSLGLAADTQY

V: TRBV7-2
J: TRBJ1-2
size: .
D: TRBD1
CDR3: ASSLARVGTGVITT

V: TRBV14
J: TRBJ2-1
size: .
D: TRBD2
CDR3: ASSQDWLAGNEQF

V: TRBV5-1
J: TRBJ2-7
size: .
D: .
CDR3: ASSTGHGPKPYEQY